A selection of T cell receptor beta chains follows, all from one sample in a study of T cell repertoires in aging, cancer and after chemotherapy. TCRdb ran MiXCR on the multiplex PCR reads and lists one entry per CDR3 protein. The sample yields roughly 3,100 distinct CDR3 sequences, around 20% seen once. The sample consisted of blood. The receptors come from a human donor with a solid tumor. CDR3s include the opening cysteine and the closing phenylalanine or tryptophan. The D gene is left open where the match is weak. The size of a clone is reported for some rows only, either as once, few or many, or as a class for expanded clones.

.	TRBV21-1	TRBJ2-1	.	TGTGCCAGCAGCAATTCGAAGGGAAACTACAATGAGCAGTTCTTC	CASSNSKGNYNEQFF
TRBD1	TRBV5-1	TRBJ1-1	few	TGCGCCAGCAGAGCTGGCGACAGGGAGAACACTGAAGCTTTCTTT	CASRAGDRENTEAFF
.	TRBV6-5	TRBJ2-1	.	TGTGCCAGCAGTCGGACTTATCTGGGGGTCAATGAGCAGTTCTTC	CASSRTYLGVNEQFF
TRBD2	TRBV27	TRBJ2-3	.	TGTGCCAGCAGCCCCGGGGGGGCGGAGGGCACAGATACGCAGTATTTT	CASSPGGAEGTDTQYF
.	TRBV4-1	TRBJ1-6	.	TGCGCCAGCAGCCCCGGGGGACTCCTCCTCCACTTT	CASSPGGLLLHF
.	TRBV28	TRBJ2-3	medium-sized	TGTGCCAGCTCTGCCGGGGCGGGCACAGATACGCAGTATTTT	CASSAGAGTDTQYF
.	TRBV11-2	TRBJ2-5	.	TGTGCCAGCAGCACACAAACCTCCTCGGGGACCCAGTACTTC	CASSTQTSSGTQYF
TRBD2	TRBV11-2	TRBJ2-1	.	TGTGCCAGCAGCAAAACTAGCGGAACCTACAATGAGCAGTTCTTC	CASSKTSGTYNEQFF
.	TRBV12-3/TRBV12-4	TRBJ2-1	few	TGTGCCAGCAGTTCAGGGGGGGGGGCAGAGGAGTTCTTC	CASSSGGGAEEFF
TRBD1	TRBV5-6	TRBJ2-5	once	TGTGCCAGCAGCTTAAAATCCCGGGACAGGGAGACCCAGTACTTC	CASSLKSRDRETQYF
.	TRBV4-1	TRBJ2-2	.	TGCGCCAGCAGCCAAGGAGCGACGACTAGGTGGGGCGGGGAGCTGTTTTTT	CASSQGATTRWGGELFF
.	TRBV11-2	TRBJ1-1	few	TGTGCCAGCAGCTGGGGGAGGAACACTGAAGCTTTCTTT	CASSWGRNTEAFF
TRBD2	TRBV5-5	TRBJ2-3	few	TGTGCCAGCAGCTTCCCCGGCTTGGCTAGCGGGAGTGAAAGCCCAGATACGCAGTATTTT	CASSFPGLASGSESPDTQYF
.	TRBV12-3/TRBV12-4	TRBJ1-2	.	TGTGCCAGCAGTTTAGCGGGGGCAGCCTATGGCTACACCTTC	CASSLAGAAYGYTF
TRBD1	TRBV24-1	TRBJ2-2	few	TGTGCCACCAGTGGGACCGGGACAGGGGTGACCGGGGAGCTGTTTTTT	CATSGTGTGVTGELFF